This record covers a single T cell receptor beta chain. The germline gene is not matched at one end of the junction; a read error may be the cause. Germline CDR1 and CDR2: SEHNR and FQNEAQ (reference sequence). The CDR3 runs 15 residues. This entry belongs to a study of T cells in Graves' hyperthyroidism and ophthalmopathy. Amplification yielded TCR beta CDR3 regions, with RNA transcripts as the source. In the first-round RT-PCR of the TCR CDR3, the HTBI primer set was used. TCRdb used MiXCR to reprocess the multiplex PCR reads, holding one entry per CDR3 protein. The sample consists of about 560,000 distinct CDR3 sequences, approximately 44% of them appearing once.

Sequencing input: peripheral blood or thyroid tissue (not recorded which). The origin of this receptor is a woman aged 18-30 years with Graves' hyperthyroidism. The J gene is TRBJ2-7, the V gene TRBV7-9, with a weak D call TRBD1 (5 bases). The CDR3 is CASSQPSRAIHEQYF. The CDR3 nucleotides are TGCGCCAGCAGCCAACCTTCCAGGGCTATCCACGAGCAGTACTTC.